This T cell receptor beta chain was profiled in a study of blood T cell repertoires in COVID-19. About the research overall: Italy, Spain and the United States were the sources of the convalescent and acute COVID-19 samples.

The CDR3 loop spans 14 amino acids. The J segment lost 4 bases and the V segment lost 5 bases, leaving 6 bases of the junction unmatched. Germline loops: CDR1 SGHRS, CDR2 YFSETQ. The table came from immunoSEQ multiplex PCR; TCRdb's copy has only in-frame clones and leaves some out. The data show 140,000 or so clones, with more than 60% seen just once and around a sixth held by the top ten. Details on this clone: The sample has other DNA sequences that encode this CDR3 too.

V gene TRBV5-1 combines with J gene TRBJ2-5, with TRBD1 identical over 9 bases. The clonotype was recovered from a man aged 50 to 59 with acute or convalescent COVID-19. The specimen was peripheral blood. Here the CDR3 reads CASSLDRGGETQYF. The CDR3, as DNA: TGCGCCAGCAGTCTCGACAGGGGGGGAGAGACCCAGTACTTC. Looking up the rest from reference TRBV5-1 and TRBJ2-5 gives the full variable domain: KAGVTQTPRYLIKTRGQQVTLSCSPISGHRSVSWYQQTPGQGLQFLFEYFSETQRNKGNFPGRFSGRQFSNSRSEMNVSTLELGDSALYLCASSLDRGGETQYFGPGTRLLVL.